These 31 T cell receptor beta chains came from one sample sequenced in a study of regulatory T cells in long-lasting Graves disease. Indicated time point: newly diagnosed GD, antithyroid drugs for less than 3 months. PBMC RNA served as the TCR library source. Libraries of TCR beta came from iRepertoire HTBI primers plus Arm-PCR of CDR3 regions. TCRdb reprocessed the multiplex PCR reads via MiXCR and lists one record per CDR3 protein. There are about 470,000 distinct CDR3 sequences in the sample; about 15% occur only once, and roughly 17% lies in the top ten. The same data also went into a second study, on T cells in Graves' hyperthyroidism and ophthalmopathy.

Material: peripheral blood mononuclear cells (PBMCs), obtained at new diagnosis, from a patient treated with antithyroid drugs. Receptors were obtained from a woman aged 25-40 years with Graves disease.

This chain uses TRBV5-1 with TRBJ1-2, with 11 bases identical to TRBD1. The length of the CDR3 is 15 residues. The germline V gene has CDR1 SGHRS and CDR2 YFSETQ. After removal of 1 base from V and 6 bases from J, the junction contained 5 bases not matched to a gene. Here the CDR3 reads CASSLPGQGVHGYTF. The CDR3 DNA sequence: TGCGCCAGCAGCTTGCCGGGACAGGGGGTGCATGGCTACACCTTC.

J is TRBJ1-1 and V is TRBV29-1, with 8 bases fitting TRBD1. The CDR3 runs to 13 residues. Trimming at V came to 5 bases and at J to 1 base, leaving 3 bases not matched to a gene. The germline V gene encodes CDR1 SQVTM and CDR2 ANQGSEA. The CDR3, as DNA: TGCAGCGTTCGGACAGGGCCGAACACTGAAGCTTTCTTT. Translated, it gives CSVRTGPNTEAFF.

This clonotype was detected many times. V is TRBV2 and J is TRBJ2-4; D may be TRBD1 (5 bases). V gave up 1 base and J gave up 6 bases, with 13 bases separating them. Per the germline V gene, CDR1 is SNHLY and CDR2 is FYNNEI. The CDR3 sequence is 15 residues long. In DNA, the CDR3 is TGTGCCAGCAGTGAAGACGACAGTAGCCTAAACATTCAGTACTTC. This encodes CASSEDDSSLNIQYF.

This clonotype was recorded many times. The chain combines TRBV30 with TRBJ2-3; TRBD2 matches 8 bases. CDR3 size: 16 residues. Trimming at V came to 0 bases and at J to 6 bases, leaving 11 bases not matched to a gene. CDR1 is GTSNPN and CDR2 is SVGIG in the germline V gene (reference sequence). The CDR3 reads CAWSVKDGRAGDTQYF. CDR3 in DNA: TGTGCCTGGAGTGTAAAGGACGGGAGGGCCGGGGATACGCAGTATTTT.

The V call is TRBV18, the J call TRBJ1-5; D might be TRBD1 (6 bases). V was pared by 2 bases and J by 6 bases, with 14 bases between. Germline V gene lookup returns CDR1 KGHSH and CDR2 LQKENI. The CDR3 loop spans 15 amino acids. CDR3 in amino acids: CASSPGGQVGQPQHF. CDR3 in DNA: TGTGCCAGCTCACCAGGGGGACAAGTCGGTCAGCCCCAGCATTTT.

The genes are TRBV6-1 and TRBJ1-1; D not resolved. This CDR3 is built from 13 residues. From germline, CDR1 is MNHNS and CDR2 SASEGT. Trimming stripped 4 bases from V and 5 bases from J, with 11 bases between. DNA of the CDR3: TGTGCCAGCAGTGCGGGTCCTCAAACTGAAGCTTTCTTT. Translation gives CASSAGPQTEAFF.

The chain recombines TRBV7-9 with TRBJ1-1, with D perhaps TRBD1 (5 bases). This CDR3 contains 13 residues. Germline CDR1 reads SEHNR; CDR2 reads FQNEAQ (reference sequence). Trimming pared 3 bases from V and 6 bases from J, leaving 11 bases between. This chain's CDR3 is CASSFGGGAEAFF. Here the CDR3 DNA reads TGTGCCAGCAGCTTCGGGGGAGGTGCTGAAGCTTTCTTT.

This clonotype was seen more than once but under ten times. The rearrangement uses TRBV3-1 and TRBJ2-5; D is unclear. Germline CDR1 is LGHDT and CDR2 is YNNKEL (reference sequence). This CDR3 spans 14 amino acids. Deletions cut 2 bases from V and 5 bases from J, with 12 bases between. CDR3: CASSQNYSPETQYF. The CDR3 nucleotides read TGTGCCAGCAGCCAAAATTACTCCCCGGAGACCCAGTACTTC.

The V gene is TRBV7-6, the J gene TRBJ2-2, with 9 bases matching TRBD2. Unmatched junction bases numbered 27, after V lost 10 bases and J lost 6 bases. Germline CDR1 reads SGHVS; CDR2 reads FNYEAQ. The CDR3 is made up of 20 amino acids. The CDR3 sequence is CATLPPGTSLTQVWPGELFF. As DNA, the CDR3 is TGTGCCACCCTGCCCCCCGGGACTAGCCTCACTCAAGTTTGGCCCGGGGAGCTGTTTTTT.

CDR3: CASSHGVGEQYF. In DNA, the CDR3 is TGTGCCAGTAGCCACGGGGTGGGGGAGCAGTACTTC. The V call is TRBV19, the J call TRBJ2-7; a possible D gene is TRBD2 (5 bases). Trimming took 6 bases from V and 7 from J, leaving 13 bases between them. The germline V gene has CDR1 LNHDA and CDR2 SQIVND (reference sequence). The CDR3 length is 12 residues.

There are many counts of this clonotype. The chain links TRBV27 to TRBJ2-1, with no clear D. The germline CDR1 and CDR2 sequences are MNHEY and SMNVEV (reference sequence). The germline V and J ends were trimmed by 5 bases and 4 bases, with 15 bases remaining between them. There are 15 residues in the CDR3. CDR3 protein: CASSPTGLGYNEQFF. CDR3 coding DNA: TGTGCCAGCAGTCCCACCGGCCTGGGGTACAATGAGCAGTTCTTC.

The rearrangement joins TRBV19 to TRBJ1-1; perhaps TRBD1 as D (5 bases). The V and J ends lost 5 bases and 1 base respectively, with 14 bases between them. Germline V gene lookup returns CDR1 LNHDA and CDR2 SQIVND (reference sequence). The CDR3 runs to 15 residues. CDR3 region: CASSSITGRNTEAFF. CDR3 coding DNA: TGTGCCAGTAGTTCCATTACAGGTAGGAACACTGAAGCTTTCTTT.

Here the CDR3 DNA reads TGTGCCAGCAGCTTTCCTCTAGCGGCAAAAGGTGAGCAGTACTTC. It translates to CASSFPLAAKGEQYF. The V call is TRBV7-9, the J call TRBJ2-7; 7 bases agree with TRBD2. Germline V CDR1 and CDR2: SEHNR, FQNEAQ (reference sequence). Trimming at V came to 3 bases and at J to 7 bases, leaving 12 bases not matched to a gene. This CDR3 region has 15 residues. Based on the CDR3 plus reference TRBV7-9 and TRBJ2-7, the full variable domain is DTGVSQNPRHKITKRGQNVTFRCDPISEHNRLYWYRQTLGQGPEFLTYFQNEAQLEKSRLLSDRFSAERPKGSFSTLEIQRTEQGDSAMYLCASSFPLAAKGEQYFGPGTRLTVT.

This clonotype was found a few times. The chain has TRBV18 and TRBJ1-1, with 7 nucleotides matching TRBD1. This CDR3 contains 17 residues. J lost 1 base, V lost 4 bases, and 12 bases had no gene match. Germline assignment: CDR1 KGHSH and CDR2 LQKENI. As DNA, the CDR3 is TGTGCCAGCTCACTAACGAGTACCGGGACAGCGAACACTGAAGCTTTCTTT. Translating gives CASSLTSTGTANTEAFF.

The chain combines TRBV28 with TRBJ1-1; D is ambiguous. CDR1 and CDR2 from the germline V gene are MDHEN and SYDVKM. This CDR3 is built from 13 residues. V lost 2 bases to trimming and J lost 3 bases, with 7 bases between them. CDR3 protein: CASSLGSDTEAFF. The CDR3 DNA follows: TGTGCCAGCAGTTTAGGCAGTGACACTGAAGCTTTCTTT.

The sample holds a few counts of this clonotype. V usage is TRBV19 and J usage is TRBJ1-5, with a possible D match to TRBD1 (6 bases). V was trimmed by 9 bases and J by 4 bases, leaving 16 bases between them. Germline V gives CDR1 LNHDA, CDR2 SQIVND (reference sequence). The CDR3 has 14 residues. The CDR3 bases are TGTGCCAGCAACGACAGGTTAACGAATCAGCCCCAGCATTTT. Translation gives CASNDRLTNQPQHF. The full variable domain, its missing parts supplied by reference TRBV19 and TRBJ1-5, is DGGITQSPKYLFRKEGQNVTLSCEQNLNHDAMYWYRQDPGQGLRLIYYSQIVNDFQKGDIAEGYSVSREKKESFPLTVTSAQKNPTAFYLCASNDRLTNQPQHFGDGTRLSIL.

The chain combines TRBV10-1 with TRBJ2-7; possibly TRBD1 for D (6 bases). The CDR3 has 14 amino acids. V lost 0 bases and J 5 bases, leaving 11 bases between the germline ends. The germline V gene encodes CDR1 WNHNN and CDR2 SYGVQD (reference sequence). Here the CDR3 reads CASSESTGGHEQYF. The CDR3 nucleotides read TGCGCCAGCAGTGAGTCGACAGGCGGCCACGAGCAGTACTTC.

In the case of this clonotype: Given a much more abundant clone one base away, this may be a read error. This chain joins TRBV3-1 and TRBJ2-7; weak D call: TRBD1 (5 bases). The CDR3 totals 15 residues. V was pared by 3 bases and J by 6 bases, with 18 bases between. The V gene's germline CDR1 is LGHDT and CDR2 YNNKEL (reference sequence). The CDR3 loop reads CASSQARATLGEQYF. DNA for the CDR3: TGTGCCAGCAGCCAGGCCAGGGCCACCTTGGGCGAGCAGTACTTC.

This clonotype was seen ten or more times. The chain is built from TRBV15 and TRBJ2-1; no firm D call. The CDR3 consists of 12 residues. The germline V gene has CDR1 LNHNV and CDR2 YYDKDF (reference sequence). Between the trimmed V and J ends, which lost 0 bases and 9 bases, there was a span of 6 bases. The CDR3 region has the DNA TGTGCCACCAGCAGAGATCGGGCTGAGCAGTTCTTC. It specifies CATSRDRAEQFF.

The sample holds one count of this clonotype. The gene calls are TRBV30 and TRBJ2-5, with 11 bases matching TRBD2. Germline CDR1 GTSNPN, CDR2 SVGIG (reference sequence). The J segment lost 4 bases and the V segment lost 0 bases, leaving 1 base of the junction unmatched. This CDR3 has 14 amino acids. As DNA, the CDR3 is TGTGCCTGGAGTGTACTAGCGGGAGTAGAGACCCAGTACTTC. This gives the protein CAWSVLAGVETQYF.

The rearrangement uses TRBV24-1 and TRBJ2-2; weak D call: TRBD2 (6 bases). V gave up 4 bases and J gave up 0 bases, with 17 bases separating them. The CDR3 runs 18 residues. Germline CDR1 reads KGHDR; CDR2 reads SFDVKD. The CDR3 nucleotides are TGTGCCACCAGTGACCCCTCGTGGAGCGGGTCGAACACCGGGGAGCTGTTTTTT. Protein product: CATSDPSWSGSNTGELFF.

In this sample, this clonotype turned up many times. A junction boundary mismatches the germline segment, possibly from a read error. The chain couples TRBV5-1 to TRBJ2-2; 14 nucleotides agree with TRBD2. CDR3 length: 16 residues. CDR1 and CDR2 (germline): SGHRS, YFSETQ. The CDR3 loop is CASSLGLAGGTGELFF. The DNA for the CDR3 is TGTGCCAGCAGCCTAGGACTAGCGGGAGGTACCGGGGAGCTGTTTTTT.

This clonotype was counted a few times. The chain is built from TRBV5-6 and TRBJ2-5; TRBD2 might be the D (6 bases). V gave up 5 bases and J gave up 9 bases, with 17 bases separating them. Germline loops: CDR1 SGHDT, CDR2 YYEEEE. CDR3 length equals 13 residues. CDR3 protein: CASSLTWGEAQYF. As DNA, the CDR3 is TGTGCCAGCAGTCTGACGTGGGGGGAGGCCCAGTACTTC.

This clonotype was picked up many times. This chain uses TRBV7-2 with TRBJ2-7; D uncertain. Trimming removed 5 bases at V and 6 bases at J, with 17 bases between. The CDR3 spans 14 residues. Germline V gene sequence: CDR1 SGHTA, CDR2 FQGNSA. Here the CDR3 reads CASSLKRIGLEQYF. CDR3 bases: TGTGCCAGCAGCCTCAAAAGGATAGGCCTCGAGCAGTACTTC.

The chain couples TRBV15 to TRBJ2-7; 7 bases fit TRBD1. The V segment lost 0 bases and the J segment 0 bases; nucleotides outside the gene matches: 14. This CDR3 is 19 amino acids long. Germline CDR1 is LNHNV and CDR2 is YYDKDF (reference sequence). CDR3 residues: CATSRDLNRGLISSYEQYF. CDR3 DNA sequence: TGTGCCACCAGCAGAGATTTGAACAGGGGCCTAATTAGCTCCTACGAGCAGTACTTC.

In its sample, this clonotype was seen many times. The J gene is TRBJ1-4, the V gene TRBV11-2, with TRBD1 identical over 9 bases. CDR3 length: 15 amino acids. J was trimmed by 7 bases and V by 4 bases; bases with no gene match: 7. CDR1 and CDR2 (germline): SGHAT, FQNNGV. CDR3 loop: CASSSKTGGGEKLFF. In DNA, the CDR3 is TGTGCCAGCAGCTCGAAGACAGGGGGAGGTGAAAAACTGTTTTTT.

The CDR3 is CASTRGDTQYF. CDR3 nucleotide sequence: TGTGCCAGCACCCGAGGGGATACGCAGTATTTT. J is TRBJ2-3 and V is TRBV28; D is perhaps TRBD2 (5 bases). Trimming pared 7 bases from V and 6 bases from J, leaving 8 bases between. Germline CDR1 MDHEN, CDR2 SYDVKM. This CDR3 is 11 amino acids long.

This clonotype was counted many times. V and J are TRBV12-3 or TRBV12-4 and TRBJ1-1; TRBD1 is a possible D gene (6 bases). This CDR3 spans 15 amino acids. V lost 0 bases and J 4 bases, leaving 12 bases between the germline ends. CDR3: CASSLADRHSTEAFF. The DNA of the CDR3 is TGTGCCAGCAGTTTAGCTGACAGGCATAGCACTGAAGCTTTCTTT.

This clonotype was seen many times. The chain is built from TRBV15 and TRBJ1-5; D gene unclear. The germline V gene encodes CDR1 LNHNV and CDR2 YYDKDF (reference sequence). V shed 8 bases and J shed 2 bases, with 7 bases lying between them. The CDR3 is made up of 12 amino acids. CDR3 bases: TGTGCCACCCAAAGACGCAATCAGCCCCAGCATTTT. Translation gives CATQRRNQPQHF.

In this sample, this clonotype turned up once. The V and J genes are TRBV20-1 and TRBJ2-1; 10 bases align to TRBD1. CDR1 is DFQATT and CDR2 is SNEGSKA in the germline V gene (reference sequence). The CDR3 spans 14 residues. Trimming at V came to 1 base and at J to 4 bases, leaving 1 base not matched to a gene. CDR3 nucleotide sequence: TGCAGTGCTAGAGGGGGACAGGGGTACAATGAGCAGTTCTTC. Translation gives CSARGGQGYNEQFF.

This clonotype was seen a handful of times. The chain's CDR3 is CASVGTSPAYEQYF. The CDR3 DNA reads as TGTGCCAGCGTCGGGACTAGCCCAGCCTACGAGCAGTACTTC. This chain connects TRBV6-1 to TRBJ2-7; 9 nucleotides match TRBD2. The germline V gene has CDR1 MNHNS and CDR2 SASEGT. This CDR3 spans 14 amino acids. The V segment lost 8 bases and the J segment 2 bases; nucleotides outside the gene matches: 7.